Included here is one T cell receptor beta chain sequence, with context. As yet, its antigen is unknown. This may be a read error: a much more frequent sequence differs by one nucleotide. Within the sample, other DNA sequences also encode this same CDR3. V was clipped by 3 bases and J by 2 bases, with 5 bases between them. This CDR3 spans 13 amino acids. Germline loops: CDR1 MDHEN, CDR2 SYDVKM. These data come from a study of shared clonotypes between healthy human individuals. Whole-study results and caveats: Some naive CD4 clonotypes, 4.5% to 5.5%, turned up in common across several donors. Estimated clonotype richness was generally higher in naive than memory subsets.

The study ran the assay at deep level. Evenly divided among several immunoSEQ plates was the genomic DNA of each subset. Measured with immunoSEQ multiplex PCR; TCRdb has only the in-frame clones, and not every one. This repertoire shows fewer than 1.4 million clones, around three quarters found once; its top ten account for 0.55% to 0.7%. Input material: memory CD4+ T cells from PBMCs. Subset denoted: CD45RA-negative fraction. This rearrangement joins TRBV28 to TRBJ1-5, with unresolved D. This TCR was recovered from a man aged 18 to 30 in good health. Some clones in this sample may be carry-over from other donors' samples. The CDR3 coding sequence is TGTGCCAGCAGTTTGGACGGCAATCAGCCCCAGCATTTT. Residues: CASSLDGNQPQHF.